This passage covers 30 T cell receptor beta chains from one sample sequenced in a study of T cell changes during pregnancy in multiple sclerosis. Measured with immunoSEQ multiplex PCR; TCRdb has only the in-frame clones, and not every one. The table has around 80,000 clones, over 85% seen once; the top ten hold roughly 0.93%. Sequencing was performed on peripheral blood, taken in the second trimester of pregnancy. The origin of the receptors is a female donor in good health, enrolled as a control in a pregnancy study.

This clone was counted a single time. The sample carries other DNA sequences with the same CDR3. This chain connects TRBV5-1 to TRBJ2-3; the D is unclear. The V gene lost 3 bases and the J gene lost 2 bases, with 4 bases spanning the gap. In germline, CDR1 is SGHRS, CDR2 YFSETQ. The CDR3 has 12 residues. The CDR3 loop reads CASSSNTDTQYF. The CDR3 DNA sequence: TGCGCCAGCAGCTCCAACACAGATACGCAGTATTTT.

CDR3: CASSFALAGLPGELFF. CDR3 bases: TGTGCCAGCAGTTTCGCGTTAGCGGGACTCCCCGGGGAGCTGTTTTTT. The chain has TRBV28 and TRBJ2-2, with 8 bases lining up with TRBD2. The CDR3 has 16 amino acids. V shed 3 bases and J 6 bases; nucleotides not matched to a gene: 9. CDR1 is MDHEN, CDR2 SYDVKM, per germline.

V and J are TRBV7-2 and TRBJ2-5, with D unresolved. This CDR3 region has 14 residues. The V gene's germline CDR1 is SGHTA and CDR2 FQGNSA. Trimming removed 0 bases at V and 0 bases at J, with 5 bases between. The CDR3 spells CASSLASYQETQYF. CDR3 nucleotide sequence: TGTGCCAGCAGCTTAGCCTCGTACCAAGAGACCCAGTACTTC.

The V gene is TRBV18, the J gene TRBJ2-6; D might be TRBD1 (6 bases). V lost 8 bases and J 1 base, leaving 15 bases between the germline ends. Germline CDR1 reads KGHSH; CDR2 reads LQKENI. The CDR3 is 16 residues long. DNA of the CDR3: TGTGCCAGCGGCAGGGGATTCGGGTCTGGGGCCAACGTCCTGACTTTC. Translation: CASGRGFGSGANVLTF.

The chain is built from TRBV13 and TRBJ1-2; D call uncertain. Trimming took off 4 bases at V and 8 bases at J, with 14 bases between the two ends. The CDR3 consists of 13 residues. CDR1 and CDR2 from the germline V gene are PRHDT and FYEKMQ (reference sequence). CDR3 sequence: CASSSGLVEGYTF. The DNA for the CDR3 is TGTGCCAGCAGCTCTGGTCTAGTGGAAGGCTACACCTTC.

The rearrangement joins TRBV5-1 to TRBJ1-4, with 11 bases lining up with TRBD1. Trimming took 0 bases from V and 7 from J; bases not matched to a gene: 2. This CDR3 is built from 15 residues. Germline V gene sequence: CDR1 SGHRS, CDR2 YFSETQ. This CDR3 reads CASSLDGTGGEKLFF. The CDR3 DNA is TGCGCCAGCAGCTTGGATGGGACAGGGGGTGAAAAACTGTTTTTT. The full variable domain, completed using reference TRBV5-1 and TRBJ1-4, is KAGVTQTPRYLIKTRGQQVTLSCSPISGHRSVSWYQQTPGQGLQFLFEYFSETQRNKGNFPGRFSGRQFSNSRSEMNVSTLELGDSALYLCASSLDGTGGEKLFFGSGTQLSVL.

This clone was seen only once. The V call is TRBV27, the J call TRBJ2-3; 14 nucleotides line up with TRBD2. The CDR3 is 16 residues long. Germline loops: CDR1 MNHEY, CDR2 SMNVEV (reference sequence). J lost 5 bases, V lost 2 bases, and 3 bases had no gene match. The CDR3 DNA reads TGTGCCAGCAGTTTAGGGACTAGCGGGAGACAAGATACGCAGTATTTT. Protein product: CASSLGTSGRQDTQYF.

The V gene is TRBV6-5, the J gene TRBJ1-5; TRBD1 is a possible D gene (5 bases). The V end was cut by 6 bases, the J end by 5 bases, with 11 bases between. Looked up from germline, CDR1 is MNHEY and CDR2 is SVGAGI. There are 13 residues in the CDR3. For the CDR3, the DNA is TGTGCCAGCAGCCCCGGGACTTATCAGCCCCAGCATTTT. Translation: CASSPGTYQPQHF.

V and J are TRBV6-5 and TRBJ1-4; TRBD1 agrees at 9 bases. The V gene's germline CDR1 is MNHEY and CDR2 SVGAGI. CDR3 length: 14 amino acids. Germline trimming cut 6 bases from V and 5 bases from J; bases unmatched to any gene: 4. The DNA for the CDR3 is TGTGCCAGCAGATGGGACAGGGAAAATGAAAAACTGTTTTTT. Encoded protein: CASRWDRENEKLFF.

The chain has TRBV30 and TRBJ1-1; D remains ambiguous. Germline values: CDR1 GTSNPN, CDR2 SVGIG (reference sequence). CDR3 length equals 15 residues. Trimming took off 1 base at V and 0 bases at J, with 12 bases between the two ends. CDR3: CAWSGAGGMNTEAFF. CDR3 coding DNA: TGTGCCTGGAGTGGGGCCGGAGGAATGAACACTGAAGCTTTCTTT.

This chain uses TRBV27 with TRBJ2-1; TRBD2 is a possible D gene (6 bases). This CDR3 has 11 residues. Germline loops: CDR1 MNHEY, CDR2 SMNVEV (reference sequence). Trimming removed 5 bases at V and 11 bases at J, with 10 bases between. The CDR3 loop reads CASSPGDQQFF. The CDR3 nucleotides read TGTGCCAGCAGTCCGGGAGATCAGCAGTTCTTC.

This rearrangement joins TRBV5-4 to TRBJ2-7, with 7 bases identical to TRBD2. CDR3 length equals 15 residues. The germline gives CDR1 SGHNT, CDR2 YYREEE (reference sequence). V shed 0 bases and J 3 bases; nucleotides not matched to a gene: 6. In DNA, the CDR3 is TGTGCCAGCAGCTTGGGTGGGCGGGGGAACTACGAGCAGTACTTC. The encoded protein is CASSLGGRGNYEQYF.

J is TRBJ2-7 and V is TRBV28; D not certain. The CDR3 length is 12 residues. Germline assignment: CDR1 MDHEN and CDR2 SYDVKM. The V end lost 4 bases, the J end lost 11 bases, and 15 bases lay between the germline ends. DNA for the CDR3: TGTGCCAGCAGTTCCGTCTCAGATCGAAAGTACTTC. Its protein product is CASSSVSDRKYF.

The chain combines TRBV15 with TRBJ1-3; 7 positions match TRBD1. The CDR3 has 14 residues. Trimming took 5 bases from V and 5 from J; bases not matched to a gene: 6. In germline, CDR1 is LNHNV, CDR2 YYDKDF (reference sequence). CDR3 region: CATSGRDSRNTIYF. The CDR3 bases are TGTGCCACCAGCGGTAGGGACAGCAGAAACACCATATATTTT.

The genes are TRBV28 and TRBJ2-7; 7 bases are a match to TRBD2. The CDR3 loop spans 12 amino acids. V dropped 4 bases and J dropped 11; count of bases not matched to a gene: 8. The V gene's germline CDR1 is MDHEN and CDR2 SYDVKM. Here the CDR3 reads CASSWEGQLEYF. The CDR3 coding sequence is TGTGCCAGCAGTTGGGAGGGTCAACTGGAGTACTTC.

As concerns this clone: Other DNA sequences in this specimen translate into the identical CDR3. J is TRBJ1-3 and V is TRBV5-1, with D perhaps TRBD1 (5 bases). There are 14 residues in the CDR3. The germline V and J ends were trimmed by 4 bases and 0 bases, with 8 bases remaining between them. The germline gives CDR1 SGHRS, CDR2 YFSETQ. The CDR3 loop is CASSPQGSGNTIYF. For the CDR3, the DNA is TGCGCCAGCAGCCCGCAGGGCTCTGGAAACACCATATATTTT.

This chain joins TRBV9 and TRBJ2-2; D is perhaps TRBD1 (6 bases). The CDR3 sequence is 15 residues long. Germline loops: CDR1 SGDLS, CDR2 YYNGEE. V lost 0 bases and J 5 bases, leaving 11 bases between the germline ends. CDR3 in amino acids: CASSVAQGWTGELFF. CDR3 DNA: TGTGCCAGCAGCGTAGCACAGGGATGGACCGGGGAGCTGTTTTTT.

The chain links TRBV2 to TRBJ2-7, with D perhaps TRBD1 (6 bases). Germline assignment: CDR1 SNHLY and CDR2 FYNNEI. Between the trimmed V and J ends, which lost 5 bases and 6 bases, there was a span of 20 bases. The CDR3 length is 15 residues. The CDR3 here is CASSTGLGLLGEQYF. The CDR3 nucleotides are TGTGCCAGCAGTACAGGGCTAGGACTGCTCGGCGAGCAGTACTTC.

This clone was picked up one time. The chain combines TRBV11-2 with TRBJ2-5; 7 bases are shared with TRBD1. CDR1 is SGHAT and CDR2 is FQNNGV in the germline V gene. The V and J ends lost 5 bases and 5 bases, in that order; junction bases with no gene match: 14. This CDR3 is 16 amino acids long. The DNA of the CDR3 is TGTGCCAGCAGCACAAGACAGGGTATGATCAAGGAGACCCAGTACTTC. Protein product: CASSTRQGMIKETQYF.

The chain couples TRBV28 to TRBJ2-7; D uncertain. Germline lookup yields CDR1 MDHEN and CDR2 SYDVKM. Trimming removed 5 bases at V and 3 bases at J, with 8 bases between. This CDR3 spans 12 amino acids. CDR3 sequence (DNA): TGTGCCAGCAGTCACAACAGCTACGAGCAGTACTTC. It specifies CASSHNSYEQYF.

Only a few counts were recorded for this clone. The rearrangement uses TRBV29-1 and TRBJ2-2; D may be TRBD1 (6 bases). There are 15 residues in the CDR3. The germline gives CDR1 SQVTM, CDR2 ANQGSEA. The V end was cut by 5 bases, the J end by 2 bases, with 15 bases between. CDR3 region: CSVSRTASNTGELFF. The CDR3 nucleotides are TGCAGCGTTTCTAGGACAGCCTCAAACACCGGGGAGCTGTTTTTT.

The rearrangement joins TRBV9 to TRBJ2-3; 8 nucleotides match TRBD2. Germline assignment: CDR1 SGDLS and CDR2 YYNGEE. The CDR3 consists of 15 residues. V shed 2 bases and J 7 bases; nucleotides not matched to a gene: 9. The CDR3 loop reads CASSVGLGSSYTQYF. DNA of the CDR3: TGTGCCAGCAGCGTGGGACTAGGCAGTTCCTATACGCAGTATTTT.

The chain has TRBV30 and TRBJ2-2, with D possibly matching TRBD2 (6 bases). Trimming cost V 5 bases and J 1 base, with 14 bases left between them. The germline gives CDR1 GTSNPN, CDR2 SVGIG (reference sequence). This CDR3 has 15 amino acids. In nucleotides, the CDR3 is TGTGCCTGGGTACAAGGAGGGAAGAACACCGGGGAGCTGTTTTTT. Translating gives CAWVQGGKNTGELFF.

This chain uses TRBV5-1 with TRBJ1-3, with a tentative D call TRBD1 (5 bases). V shed 1 base and J shed 0 bases, with 11 bases lying between them. Germline V lookup: CDR1 SGHRS, CDR2 YFSETQ. The CDR3 has 16 amino acids. DNA of the CDR3: TGCGCCAGCAGCTTGACGGGACTCAGCTCTGGAAACACCATATATTTT. Encoded protein: CASSLTGLSSGNTIYF. Full variable domain (outside the CDR3, taken from reference TRBV5-1 and TRBJ1-3): KAGVTQTPRYLIKTRGQQVTLSCSPISGHRSVSWYQQTPGQGLQFLFEYFSETQRNKGNFPGRFSGRQFSNSRSEMNVSTLELGDSALYLCASSLTGLSSGNTIYFGEGSWLTVV.

V gene TRBV28 combines with J gene TRBJ1-2; no firm D call. V was cut by 6 bases and J by 2 bases, with 4 bases left in between. This CDR3 is built from 11 residues. Germline-derived CDR1 and CDR2 are MDHEN and SYDVKM. In nucleotides, the CDR3 is TGTGCCAGCAGACTGAACTATGGCTACACCTTC. Encoded protein: CASRLNYGYTF.

The V gene is TRBV28, the J gene TRBJ2-7; 11 bases line up with TRBD2. The CDR3 is 15 amino acids. The V gene's germline CDR1 is MDHEN and CDR2 SYDVKM. With V trimmed by 7 bases and J by 2 bases, 7 bases remained unmatched. The CDR3 coding sequence is TGTGCCAGCAAGCTAGCGGGAGGATCGGCCTACGAGCAGTACTTC. This codes for CASKLAGGSAYEQYF.

This sequence joins TRBV29-1 and TRBJ2-6; D may be TRBD1 (5 bases). From germline, CDR1 is SQVTM and CDR2 ANQGSEA. Trimming left V 5 bases short and J 0 bases short, with 14 bases between. There are 16 residues in the CDR3. The CDR3 loop is CSVQTDLGSGANVLTF. The CDR3 DNA reads TGCAGCGTTCAGACAGACCTTGGCTCTGGGGCCAACGTCCTGACTTTC.

This clone appeared once. This rearrangement joins TRBV5-5 to TRBJ2-1, with D maybe TRBD2 (6 bases). The length of the CDR3 is 16 residues. V lost 4 bases, J lost 0 bases, and 14 bases lay in between. The germline gives CDR1 SGHKS, CDR2 YYEKEE (reference sequence). CDR3 region: CASSAGLTNSYNEQFF. Here the CDR3 DNA reads TGTGCCAGCAGCGCGGGACTCACAAACTCCTACAATGAGCAGTTCTTC.

This clone was seen once. The chain has TRBV27 and TRBJ2-3; the match to TRBD2 covers 10 bases. Germline V lookup: CDR1 MNHEY, CDR2 SMNVEV (reference sequence). The CDR3 totals 17 residues. V lost 0 bases, J lost 3 bases, and 6 bases stayed unmatched. The DNA for the CDR3 is TGTGCCAGCAGTTTATCTTTGCTAGCGGGAGTAACAGATACGCAGTATTTT. The encoded protein is CASSLSLLAGVTDTQYF.

The gene calls are TRBV4-1 and TRBJ2-3; the match to TRBD2 covers 12 bases. Germline CDR1 MGHRA, CDR2 YSYEKL. This CDR3 is built from 15 residues. V lost 2 bases to trimming and J lost 8 bases; unmatched junction nucleotides: 5. The CDR3 region is CASSQPSGRAPTQYF. The CDR3 DNA reads TGCGCCAGCAGCCAACCTAGCGGGAGGGCCCCTACGCAGTATTTT.